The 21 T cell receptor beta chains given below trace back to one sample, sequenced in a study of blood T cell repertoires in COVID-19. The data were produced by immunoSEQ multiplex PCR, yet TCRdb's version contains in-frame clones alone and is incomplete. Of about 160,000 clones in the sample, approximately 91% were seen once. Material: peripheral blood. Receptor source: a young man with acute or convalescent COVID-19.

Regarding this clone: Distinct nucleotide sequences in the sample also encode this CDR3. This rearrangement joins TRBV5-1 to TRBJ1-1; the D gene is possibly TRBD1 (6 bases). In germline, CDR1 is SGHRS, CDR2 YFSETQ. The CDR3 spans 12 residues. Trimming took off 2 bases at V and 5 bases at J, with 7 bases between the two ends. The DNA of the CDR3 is TGCGCCAGCAGCTTTAGGGGGACTGAAGCTTTCTTT. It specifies CASSFRGTEAFF. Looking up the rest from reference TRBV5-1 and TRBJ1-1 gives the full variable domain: KAGVTQTPRYLIKTRGQQVTLSCSPISGHRSVSWYQQTPGQGLQFLFEYFSETQRNKGNFPGRFSGRQFSNSRSEMNVSTLELGDSALYLCASSFRGTEAFFGQGTRLTVV.

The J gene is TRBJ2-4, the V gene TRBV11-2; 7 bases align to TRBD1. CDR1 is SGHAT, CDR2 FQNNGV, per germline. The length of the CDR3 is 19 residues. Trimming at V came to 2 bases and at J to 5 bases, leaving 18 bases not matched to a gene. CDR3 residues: CASSLTRISSAGTENIQYF. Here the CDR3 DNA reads TGTGCCAGCAGCTTAACCCGGATCTCCTCCGCCGGGACAGAAAACATTCAGTACTTC.

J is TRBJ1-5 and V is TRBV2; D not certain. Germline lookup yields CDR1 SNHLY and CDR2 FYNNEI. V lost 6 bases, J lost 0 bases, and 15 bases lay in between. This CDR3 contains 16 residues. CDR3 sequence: CASRDRELYSNQPQHF. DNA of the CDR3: TGTGCCAGCAGGGACCGGGAGCTATATAGCAATCAGCCCCAGCATTTT.

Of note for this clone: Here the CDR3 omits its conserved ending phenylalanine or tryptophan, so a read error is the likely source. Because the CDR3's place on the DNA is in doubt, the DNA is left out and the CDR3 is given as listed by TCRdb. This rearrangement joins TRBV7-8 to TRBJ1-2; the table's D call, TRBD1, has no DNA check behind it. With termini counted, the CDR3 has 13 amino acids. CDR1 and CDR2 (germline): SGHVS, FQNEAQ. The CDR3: CASSTHIWWPRYT.

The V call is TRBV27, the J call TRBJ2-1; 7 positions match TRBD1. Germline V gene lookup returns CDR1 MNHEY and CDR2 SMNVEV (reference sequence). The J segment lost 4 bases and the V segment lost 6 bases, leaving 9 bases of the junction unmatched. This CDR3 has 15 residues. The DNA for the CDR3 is TGTGCCAGCAGATCCGGAACAGGGGAATACAATGAGCAGTTCTTC. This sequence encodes CASRSGTGEYNEQFF.

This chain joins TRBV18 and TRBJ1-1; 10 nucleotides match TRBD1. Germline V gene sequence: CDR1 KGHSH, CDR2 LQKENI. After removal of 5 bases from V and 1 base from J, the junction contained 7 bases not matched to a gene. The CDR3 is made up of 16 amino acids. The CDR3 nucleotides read TGTGCCAGCTCAAGGACAGGGGGGTGGACGAACACTGAAGCTTTCTTT. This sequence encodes CASSRTGGWTNTEAFF.

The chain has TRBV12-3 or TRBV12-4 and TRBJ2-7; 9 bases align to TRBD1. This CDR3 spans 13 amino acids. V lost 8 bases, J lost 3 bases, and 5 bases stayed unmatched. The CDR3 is CASRRDRDYEQYF. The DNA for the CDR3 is TGTGCCAGCCGAAGGGACAGGGACTACGAGCAGTACTTC.

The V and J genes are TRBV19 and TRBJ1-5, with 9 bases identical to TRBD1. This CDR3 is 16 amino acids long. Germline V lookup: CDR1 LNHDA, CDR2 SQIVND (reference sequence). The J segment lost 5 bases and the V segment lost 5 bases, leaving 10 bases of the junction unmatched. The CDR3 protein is CASSLRDRVVDQPQHF. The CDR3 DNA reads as TGTGCCAGTAGTCTACGGGACAGGGTGGTCGATCAGCCCCAGCATTTT.

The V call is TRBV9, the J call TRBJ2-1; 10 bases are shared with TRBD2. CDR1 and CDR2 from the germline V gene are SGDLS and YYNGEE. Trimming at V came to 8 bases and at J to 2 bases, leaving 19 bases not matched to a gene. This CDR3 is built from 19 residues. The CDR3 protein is CARSLGAGGPNATYNEQFF. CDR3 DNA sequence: TGTGCCAGGAGCTTAGGAGCGGGGGGGCCCAATGCGACCTACAATGAGCAGTTCTTC.

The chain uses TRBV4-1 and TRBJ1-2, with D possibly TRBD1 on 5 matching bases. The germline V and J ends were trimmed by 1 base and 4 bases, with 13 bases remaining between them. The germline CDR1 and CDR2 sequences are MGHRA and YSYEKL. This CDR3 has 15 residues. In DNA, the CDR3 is TGCGCCAGCAGCCAAGCTTCGACAGTGCGCTATGGCTACACCTTC. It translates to CASSQASTVRYGYTF.

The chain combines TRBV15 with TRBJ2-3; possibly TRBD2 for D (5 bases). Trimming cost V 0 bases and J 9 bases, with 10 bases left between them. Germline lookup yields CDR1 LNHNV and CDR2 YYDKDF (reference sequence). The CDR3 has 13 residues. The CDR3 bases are TGTGCCACCAGCAGAGATCCAGGCGGGACGCAGTATTTT. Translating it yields CATSRDPGGTQYF.

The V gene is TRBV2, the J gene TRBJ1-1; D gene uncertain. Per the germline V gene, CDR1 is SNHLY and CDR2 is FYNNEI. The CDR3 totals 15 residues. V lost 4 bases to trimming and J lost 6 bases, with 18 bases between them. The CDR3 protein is CASSGAGPGSPEAFF. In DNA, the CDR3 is TGTGCCAGCAGTGGCGCTGGGCCGGGGTCCCCTGAAGCTTTCTTT. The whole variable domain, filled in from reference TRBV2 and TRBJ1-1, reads EPEVTQTPSHQVTQMGQEVILRCVPISNHLYFYWYRQILGQKVEFLVSFYNNEISEKSEIFDDQFSVERPDGSNFTLKIRSTKLEDSAMYFCASSGAGPGSPEAFFGQGTRLTVV.

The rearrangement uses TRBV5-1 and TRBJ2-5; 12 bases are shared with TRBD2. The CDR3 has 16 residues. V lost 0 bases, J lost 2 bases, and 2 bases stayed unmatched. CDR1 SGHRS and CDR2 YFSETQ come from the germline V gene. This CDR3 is CASSLALAGGQETQYF. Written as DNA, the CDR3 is TGCGCCAGCAGCTTGGCGCTAGCGGGGGGGCAAGAGACCCAGTACTTC. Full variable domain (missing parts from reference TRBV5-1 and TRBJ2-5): KAGVTQTPRYLIKTRGQQVTLSCSPISGHRSVSWYQQTPGQGLQFLFEYFSETQRNKGNFPGRFSGRQFSNSRSEMNVSTLELGDSALYLCASSLALAGGQETQYFGPGTRLLVL.

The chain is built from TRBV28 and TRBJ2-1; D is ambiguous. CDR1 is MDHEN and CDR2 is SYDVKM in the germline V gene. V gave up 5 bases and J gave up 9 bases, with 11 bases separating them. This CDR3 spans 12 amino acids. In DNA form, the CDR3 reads TGTGCCAGCAGTCAACTACGTGTTGAGCAGTTCTTC. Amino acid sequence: CASSQLRVEQFF.

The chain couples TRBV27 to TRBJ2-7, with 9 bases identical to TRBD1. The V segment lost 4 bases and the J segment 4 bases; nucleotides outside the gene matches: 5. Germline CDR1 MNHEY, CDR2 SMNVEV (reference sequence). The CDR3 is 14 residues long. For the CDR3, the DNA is TGTGCCAGCAGTTCTACAGGGGGCATTTACGAGCAGTACTTC. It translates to CASSSTGGIYEQYF.

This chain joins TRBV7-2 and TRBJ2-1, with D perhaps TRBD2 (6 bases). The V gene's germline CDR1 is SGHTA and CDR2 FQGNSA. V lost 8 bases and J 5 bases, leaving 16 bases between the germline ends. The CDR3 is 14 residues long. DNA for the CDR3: TGTGCCAGCGTTGGGGGGATGGGGAACAATGAGCAGTTCTTC. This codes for CASVGGMGNNEQFF.

The CDR3 loop reads CASMGTGGHSNQPQHF. The CDR3, as DNA: TGTGCCAGCATGGGGACAGGGGGTCATAGCAATCAGCCCCAGCATTTT. The chain employs TRBV2 and TRBJ1-5; 11 bases match TRBD1. Germline trimming cut 7 bases from V and 0 bases from J; bases unmatched to any gene: 5. The CDR3 has 16 residues. CDR1 and CDR2 from the germline V gene are SNHLY and FYNNEI.

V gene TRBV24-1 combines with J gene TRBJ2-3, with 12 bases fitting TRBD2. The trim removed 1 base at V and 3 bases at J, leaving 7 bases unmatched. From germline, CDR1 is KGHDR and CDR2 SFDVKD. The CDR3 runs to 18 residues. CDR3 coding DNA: TGTGCCACCAGTGATTTTGACAGGACTAGCGGGATGACAGATACGCAGTATTTT. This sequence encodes CATSDFDRTSGMTDTQYF.

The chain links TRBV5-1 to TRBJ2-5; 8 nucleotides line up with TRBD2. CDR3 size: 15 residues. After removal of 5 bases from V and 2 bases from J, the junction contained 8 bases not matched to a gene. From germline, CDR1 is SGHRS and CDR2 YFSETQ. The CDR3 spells CASSIGTSVQETQYF. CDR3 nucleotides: TGCGCCAGCAGTATTGGGACTAGTGTACAAGAGACCCAGTACTTC.

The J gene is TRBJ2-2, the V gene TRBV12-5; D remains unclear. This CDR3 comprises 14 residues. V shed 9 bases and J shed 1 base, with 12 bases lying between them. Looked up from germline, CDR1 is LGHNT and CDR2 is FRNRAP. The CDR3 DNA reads TGTGCTAGCCAAATTCGACAGAACACCGGGGAGCTGTTTTTT. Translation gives CASQIRQNTGELFF.

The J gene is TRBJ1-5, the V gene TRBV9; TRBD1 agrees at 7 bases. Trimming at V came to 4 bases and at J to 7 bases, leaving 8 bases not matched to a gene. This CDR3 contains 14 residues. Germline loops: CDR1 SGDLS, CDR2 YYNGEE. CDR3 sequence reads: CASSPTGARQPQHF. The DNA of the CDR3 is TGTGCCAGCAGCCCCACAGGGGCTCGACAGCCCCAGCATTTT.